The 25 T cell receptor beta chains in this list originate from one sample, sequenced in a study of cytomegalovirus exposure and HLA in healthy donors. In the PCR, 60 Vbeta and 13 Jbeta primers were used. Produced via immunoSEQ multiplex PCR; TCRdb's table is partial and in-frame only. Of 150,000 to 180,000 clones listed, around 80% are singletons. Source material: PBMCs. These TCRs come from a man aged 18-30 years in good health and CMV-seronegative.

The V gene is TRBV7-6, the J gene TRBJ2-2; TRBD1 aligns across 8 bases. Trimming removed 8 bases from V and 4 bases from J; junction bases left unmatched: 9. The CDR3 is 15 residues long. Per the germline V gene, CDR1 is SGHVS and CDR2 is FNYEAQ. CDR3 region: CASRSGQEITGELFF. CDR3 nucleotide sequence: TGTGCCAGCCGATCGGGACAGGAAATCACCGGGGAGCTGTTTTTT. Full variable domain (missing parts from reference TRBV7-6 and TRBJ2-2): GAGVSQSPRYKVTKRGQDVALRCDPISGHVSLYWYRQALGQGPEFLTYFNYEAQQDKSGLPNDRFSAERPEGSISTLTIQRTEQRDSAMYRCASRSGQEITGELFFGEGSRLTVL.

The genes are TRBV19 and TRBJ1-4; 7 bases align to TRBD1. V dropped 3 bases and J dropped 8; count of bases not matched to a gene: 12. The CDR3 extends over 16 amino acids. CDR1 LNHDA and CDR2 SQIVND come from the germline V gene (reference sequence). This CDR3 is CASSMELGQLGEKLFF. The CDR3 DNA is TGTGCCAGTAGTATGGAGTTGGGACAGCTCGGGGAAAAACTGTTTTTT.

The V call is TRBV23-1, the J call TRBJ2-7; D gene unclear. TRBV23-1 is an ORF, and what it does is uncertain. V was clipped by 2 bases and J by 7 bases, with 9 bases between them. The CDR3 covers 12 residues. In nucleotides, the CDR3 is TGCGCCAGCAGTCAAGGGCCCAGGGAGCAGTACTTC. It translates to CASSQGPREQYF.

The chain combines TRBV4-3 with TRBJ2-7, with 7 bases that match TRBD2. This CDR3 contains 18 residues. Germline V gives CDR1 LGHNA, CDR2 YSLEER. Unmatched junction bases numbered 16, after V lost 1 base and J lost 4 bases. In nucleotides, the CDR3 is TGCGCCAGCAGCCAAGTTTTTGGCGGTGGCGGGAGTATGTACGAGCAGTACTTC. Its protein is CASSQVFGGGGSMYEQYF.

Note on this clone: The same CDR3 is also encoded by other DNA sequences in this sample. J is TRBJ2-1 and V is TRBV7-2; 7 bases align to TRBD1. This CDR3 region has 13 residues. Germline V gene data show CDR1 as SGHTA and CDR2 as FQGNSA. The ends lost 3 bases at V and 7 bases at J; junction bases unmatched: 3. The CDR3 protein is CASSFDRANEQFF. CDR3 DNA sequence: TGTGCCAGCAGCTTCGACAGGGCAAATGAGCAGTTCTTC.

Only a few counts were recorded for this clone. The V gene is TRBV4-3, the J gene TRBJ1-2; TRBD1 agrees at 8 bases. Germline V CDR1 and CDR2: LGHNA, YSLEER. The CDR3 extends over 14 amino acids. V lost 4 bases and J lost 2; bases outside the gene matches: 3. CDR3 sequence: CASSPRTGNYGYTF. In DNA, the CDR3 is TGCGCCAGCAGCCCTCGGACAGGGAACTATGGCTACACCTTC.

The chain joins TRBV5-1 to TRBJ2-1, with 7 bases lining up with TRBD2. The J segment lost 6 bases and the V segment lost 4 bases, leaving 7 bases of the junction unmatched. This CDR3 is 14 amino acids long. The germline CDR1 and CDR2 sequences are SGHRS and YFSETQ. CDR3 sequence reads: CASSRWGGVNEQFF. In nucleotides, the CDR3 is TGCGCCAGCAGCCGCTGGGGGGGTGTCAATGAGCAGTTCTTC. Based on the CDR3 plus reference TRBV5-1 and TRBJ2-1, the full variable domain is KAGVTQTPRYLIKTRGQQVTLSCSPISGHRSVSWYQQTPGQGLQFLFEYFSETQRNKGNFPGRFSGRQFSNSRSEMNVSTLELGDSALYLCASSRWGGVNEQFFGPGTRLTVL.

V is TRBV27 and J is TRBJ1-2; TRBD1 aligns across 9 bases. Germline V gene data show CDR1 as MNHEY and CDR2 as SMNVEV (reference sequence). The CDR3 has 15 amino acids. With 6 bases clipped from V and 4 bases from J, the junction kept 9 bases outside the gene matches. The CDR3 here is CASSPTRDRVYGYTF. In DNA form, the CDR3 reads TGTGCCAGCAGCCCAACCCGGGACAGGGTCTATGGCTACACCTTC.

CDR3 DNA: TGTGCCAGCAGTTGGGCCGGGATCCCCTACGAGCAGTACTTC. Translation gives CASSWAGIPYEQYF. J is TRBJ2-7 and V is TRBV6-5, with D perhaps TRBD2 (5 bases). Trimming took off 4 bases at V and 2 bases at J, with 12 bases between the two ends. The CDR3 consists of 14 residues. CDR1 and CDR2 from the germline V gene are MNHEY and SVGAGI.

CDR3 sequence reads: CASSPGQADQPQHF. The DNA for the CDR3 is TGTGCCAGCAGCCCTGGACAGGCGGATCAGCCCCAGCATTTT. The chain has TRBV28 and TRBJ1-5; 7 nucleotides line up with TRBD1. J was trimmed by 5 bases and V by 6 bases; bases with no gene match: 7. This CDR3 contains 14 residues. Germline assignment: CDR1 MDHEN and CDR2 SYDVKM.

J is TRBJ1-1 and V is TRBV30, with D unresolved. Germline V gene sequence: CDR1 GTSNPN, CDR2 SVGIG (reference sequence). With 2 bases removed from V and 3 bases from J, the gap between germline ends came to 7 bases. The CDR3 is 12 amino acids. The CDR3 loop reads CAWSLADTEAFF. The CDR3 coding sequence is TGTGCCTGGAGTTTGGCAGACACTGAAGCTTTCTTT.

This sequence joins TRBV28 and TRBJ2-1, with 9 bases lining up with TRBD2. This CDR3 comprises 16 residues. V lost 1 base and J lost 2; bases outside the gene matches: 3. Per the germline V gene, CDR1 is MDHEN and CDR2 is SYDVKM. CDR3 DNA: TGTGCCAGCAGTTTATTGGCTAGCGGGACCTACAATGAGCAGTTCTTC. This sequence encodes CASSLLASGTYNEQFF.

This clone was found a few times. This chain uses TRBV2 with TRBJ2-1; no clear D gene. CDR3 length: 16 residues. The germline gives CDR1 SNHLY, CDR2 FYNNEI. Trimming cost V 4 bases and J 3 bases, with 16 bases left between them. CDR3 sequence: CASSALPGFHYNEQFF. In DNA form, the CDR3 reads TGTGCCAGCAGTGCCCTGCCAGGTTTCCACTACAATGAGCAGTTCTTC.

The rearrangement uses TRBV19 and TRBJ2-1; 8 positions match TRBD2. Trimming at V came to 3 bases and at J to 9 bases, leaving 7 bases not matched to a gene. The V gene's germline CDR1 is LNHDA and CDR2 SQIVND (reference sequence). The CDR3 is 14 amino acids. CDR3 amino acids: CASSIGTRVGEQFF. CDR3 bases: TGTGCCAGTAGTATCGGGACTAGAGTTGGTGAGCAGTTCTTC.

The table lists this clone with a few counts. The gene calls are TRBV10-3 and TRBJ1-5; possibly TRBD1 for D (5 bases). The CDR3 extends over 13 amino acids. The ends were cut back, 7 bases at V and 0 bases at J, with 7 bases in the middle. Germline-derived CDR1 and CDR2 are ENHRY and SYGVKD. The CDR3 DNA follows: TGTGCCATCAAAGGGGATAGCAATCAGCCCCAGCATTTT. As protein: CAIKGDSNQPQHF.

Only a few counts were recorded for this clone. The rearrangement joins TRBV16 to TRBJ2-4; TRBD1 aligns across 7 bases. This CDR3 comprises 13 residues. CDR1 and CDR2 (germline): KGHSY, FQNENV. V dropped 2 bases and J dropped 7; count of bases not matched to a gene: 2. The chain's CDR3 is CASSQRDSNIQYF. The CDR3 nucleotides are TGTGCCAGCAGCCAACGGGACAGCAACATTCAGTACTTC.

This clone turned up a few times. J is TRBJ1-1 and V is TRBV5-1; 7 nucleotides line up with TRBD1. Germline V gene sequence: CDR1 SGHRS, CDR2 YFSETQ. The CDR3 loop spans 14 amino acids. V was clipped by 4 bases and J by 5 bases; unmatched bases: 8. CDR3 bases: TGCGCCAGCAGCGTCGGACAGGAGAAGACTGAAGCTTTCTTT. Translated: CASSVGQEKTEAFF.

V and J are TRBV7-7 and TRBJ2-5, with TRBD2 identical over 11 bases. Trimming cost V 6 bases and J 5 bases; bases outside gene matches: 8. CDR1 and CDR2 (germline): SSHAT, FNYEAQ (reference sequence). The CDR3 spans 15 residues. The CDR3 DNA reads TGTGCCAGCAGTATAGCGGGAGGGCCCCGGGAGACCCAGTACTTC. Translation: CASSIAGGPRETQYF.

The chain combines TRBV27 with TRBJ2-7; tentative D call: TRBD2 (6 bases). The germline gives CDR1 MNHEY, CDR2 SMNVEV (reference sequence). The length of the CDR3 is 15 residues. V was clipped by 5 bases and J by 3 bases, with 17 bases between them. CDR3 region: CASSPLGGGFYEQYF. The CDR3 bases are TGTGCCAGCAGTCCCCTCGGGGGAGGATTCTACGAGCAGTACTTC.

Many counts were recorded for this clone. The rearrangement links TRBV9 to TRBJ1-1; perhaps TRBD1 as D (6 bases). Germline values: CDR1 SGDLS, CDR2 YYNGEE. This CDR3 is built from 14 residues. The V and J ends lost 3 bases and 1 base respectively, with 10 bases between them. This chain's CDR3 is CASSAQTGNTEAFF. Here the CDR3 DNA reads TGTGCCAGCAGCGCCCAGACAGGGAACACTGAAGCTTTCTTT.

The V gene is TRBV4-1, the J gene TRBJ2-7; 7 bases agree with TRBD1. With V trimmed by 0 bases and J by 1 base, 6 bases remained unmatched. Germline V CDR1 and CDR2: MGHRA, YSYEKL. The CDR3 is 16 amino acids. The CDR3 is CASSQDLPGGSYEQYF. The CDR3, as DNA: TGCGCCAGCAGCCAAGATCTTCCAGGGGGTTCCTACGAGCAGTACTTC.

The chain has TRBV27 and TRBJ2-3, with a tentative D call TRBD2 (6 bases). CDR3 size: 12 residues. The V gene's germline CDR1 is MNHEY and CDR2 SMNVEV (reference sequence). Trimming left V 4 bases short and J 4 bases short, with 6 bases between. CDR3 loop: CASSWGADTQYF. The CDR3, as DNA: TGTGCCAGCAGTTGGGGGGCAGATACGCAGTATTTT.

The chain couples TRBV28 to TRBJ2-3, with 7 bases fitting TRBD2. Germline assignment: CDR1 MDHEN and CDR2 SYDVKM. After removal of 3 bases from V and 1 base from J, the junction contained 4 bases not matched to a gene. There are 15 residues in the CDR3. CDR3 nucleotides: TGTGCCAGCAGTTTGGCGGGAGCGGGCACAGATACGCAGTATTTT. Its protein is CASSLAGAGTDTQYF.

The chain joins TRBV14 to TRBJ2-3, with TRBD2 matching over 12 bases. Germline CDR1 and CDR2: SGHDN and FVKESK. This CDR3 region has 16 residues. V was pared by 2 bases and J by 6 bases, with 6 bases of the junction left unmatched. Here the CDR3 reads CASSQLLAGGMDTQYF. The CDR3 DNA reads TGTGCCAGCAGCCAACTTCTAGCGGGAGGGATGGATACGCAGTATTTT.

V is TRBV19 and J is TRBJ2-3, with a possible D match to TRBD2 (6 bases). CDR3 size: 12 residues. V lost 6 bases and J 3 bases, leaving 7 bases between the germline ends. Germline loops: CDR1 LNHDA, CDR2 SQIVND (reference sequence). The CDR3 sequence is CASRAGTDTQYF. In DNA form, the CDR3 reads TGTGCCAGTAGGGCGGGAACAGATACGCAGTATTTT.